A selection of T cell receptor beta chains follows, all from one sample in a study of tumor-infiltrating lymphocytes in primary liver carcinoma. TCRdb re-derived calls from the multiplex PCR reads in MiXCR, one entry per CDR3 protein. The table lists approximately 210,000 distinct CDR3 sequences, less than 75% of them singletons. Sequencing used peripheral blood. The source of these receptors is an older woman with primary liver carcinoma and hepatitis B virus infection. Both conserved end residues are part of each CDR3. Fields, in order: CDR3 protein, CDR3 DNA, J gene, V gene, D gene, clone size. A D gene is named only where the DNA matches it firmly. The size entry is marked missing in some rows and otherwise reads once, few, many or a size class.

CSTKLLLGADTQYF TGCAGCACTAAGCTGCTATTGGGAGCAGATACGCAGTATTTT TRBJ2-3 TRBV29-1 NA NA
CASSSSGMSETQYF TGTGCCAGCAGCTCTAGTGGGATGTCCGAGACCCAGTACTTC TRBJ2-5 TRBV11-3 NA NA
CASSYRTDEQFF TGTGCCAGCAGTTACCGGACGGATGAGCAGTTCTTC TRBJ2-1 TRBV7-9 NA few
CASSKRLIDTQYF TGTGCCAGCAGCAAGAGACTGATAGATACGCAGTATTTT TRBJ2-3 TRBV11-2 NA NA
CASSFNPPGAEAFF TGTGCCAGCAGCTTCAACCCCCCCGGCGCTGAAGCTTTCTTT TRBJ1-1 TRBV5-4 NA many
CASSYRSGGFYEQYF TGTGCCAGCAGTTACCGGTCGGGGGGCTTCTACGAGCAGTACTTC TRBJ2-7 TRBV6-5 NA many
CVSRHREGQGWDEQYF TGTGTCAGCAGGCATAGGGAAGGACAGGGCTGGGACGAGCAGTACTTC TRBJ2-7 TRBV5-5 TRBD1 NA
CASSEARGAVGYTF TGTGCCAGCAGTGAAGCGCGGGGGGCGGTTGGCTACACCTTC TRBJ1-2 TRBV6-1 NA NA
CASAPSAGGDYTF TGTGCTAGTGCCCCTTCGGCCGGAGGTGACTACACCTTC TRBJ1-2 TRBV12-5 NA NA
CTSSSPDRDPYNEQFF TGTACCAGCAGCTCACCCGACAGGGATCCCTACAATGAGCAGTTCTTC TRBJ2-1 TRBV11-2 TRBD1 NA
CASSFLTGRSGNTIYF TGTGCCAGCAGCTTCCTTACAGGGAGGTCTGGAAACACCATATATTTT TRBJ1-3 TRBV5-6 NA NA
CSVRPEVTEAFF TGCAGCGTACGACCAGAAGTCACTGAAGCTTTCTTT TRBJ1-1 TRBV29-1 NA once
CASTQGLGGTDTQYF TGTGCCAGCACCCAAGGCTTAGGGGGGACGGATACGCAGTATTTT TRBJ2-3 TRBV5-6 NA NA
CASSPSPDGWAFF TGTGCCAGCAGCCCCTCCCCGGACGGCTGGGCTTTCTTT TRBJ1-1 TRBV11-3 NA once
CASSQSGTDSYEQYF TGTGCCAGCAGCCAATCCGGGACGGACTCCTACGAGCAGTACTTC TRBJ2-7 TRBV4-2 NA many
CASRNGDSSGELFF TGCGCCAGCAGAAACGGGGACAGCTCCGGGGAGCTGTTTTTT TRBJ2-2 TRBV10-2 TRBD1 many
CASSSDSPILRYF TGTGCCAGCAGCTCGGACAGTCCCATACTTCGGTACTTC TRBJ2-7 TRBV6-6 NA many
CASSPGLAGVWSLDGQFF TGTGCCAGCAGTCCGGGACTAGCGGGAGTATGGAGTCTCGATGGGCAATTCTTC TRBJ2-1 TRBV6-5 TRBD2 NA
CATSDPLTSGSRYTGELFF TGTGCCACCAGTGATCCCCTGACTAGCGGGAGTAGGTACACCGGGGAGCTGTTTTTT TRBJ2-2 TRBV24-1 TRBD2 few
CSVDVAGRGTQYF TGCAGCGTTGATGTAGCCGGGCGGGGTACCCAGTATTTC TRBJ2-5 TRBV29-1 NA NA
CASQRGQGWSEAFF TGTGCCAGCCAACGTGGGCAGGGGTGGTCTGAAGCTTTCTTT TRBJ1-1 TRBV28 NA NA
CASSSPGLAGEGYEQYF TGTGCCAGCAGCTCCCCGGGACTAGCGGGAGAGGGCTACGAGCAGTACTTC TRBJ2-7 TRBV7-9 TRBD2 NA
CASSQDKGQGSSTRDEQFF TGTGCCAGCAGCCAAGATAAGGGACAGGGGTCCTCAACTAGGGATGAGCAGTTCTTC TRBJ2-1 TRBV4-2 TRBD1 NA
CASSLDRGREQYF TGTGCCAGCAGCTTGGACAGGGGAAGGGAGCAGTACTTC TRBJ2-7 TRBV11-1 TRBD1 many
CSVALDRGLGYTF TGCAGCGTTGCCTTGGACAGGGGGCTTGGCTACACCTTC TRBJ1-2 TRBV29-1 TRBD1 many
CSIEGGTGANEHFF TGCAGCATTGAAGGAGGGACAGGGGCCAATGAGCATTTCTTC TRBJ2-1 TRBV29-1 TRBD1 NA
CASNSFDGVGDYTF TGTGCCAGCAACTCCTTCGACGGCGTTGGGGACTACACCTTC TRBJ1-2 TRBV5-4 NA NA
CASSYSTDQYGYTF TGTGCCAGCAGTTACTCAACAGATCAATATGGCTATACCTTC TRBJ1-2 TRBV6-5 NA NA
CANHLGGLNCNEQFF TGTGCCAACCACCTGGGGGGGCTGAACTGCAATGAGCAGTTCTTC TRBJ2-1 TRBV12-3/TRBV12-4 NA NA
CAWSVGLAGDLETQYF TGTGCCTGGAGTGTAGGGTTAGCGGGAGACTTGGAGACCCAGTACTTC TRBJ2-5 TRBV30 TRBD2 many
CASILGEERDNYEQYF TGTGCCAGCATCTTAGGAGAGGAGCGGGACAACTACGAGCAGTACTTC TRBJ2-7 TRBV11-2 NA NA
CSARAGWGTDTQYF TGCAGTGCTAGGGCGGGATGGGGGACAGATACGCAGTATTTT TRBJ2-3 TRBV20-1 NA NA
CASSKDRLEPHEQYF TGTGCCAGCAGCAAGGACAGGCTCGAACCCCACGAGCAGTACTTC TRBJ2-7 TRBV11-2 TRBD1 NA
CASSSRDRGLLNTEAFF TGCGCCAGCAGCTCGCGGGACAGGGGGCTCCTGAACACTGAAGCTTTCTTT TRBJ1-1 TRBV5-1 TRBD1 many
CASSFGGPNEKLFF TGTGCCAGTAGTTTCGGGGGACCTAATGAAAAACTGTTTTTT TRBJ1-4 TRBV19 NA NA
CARSFAGAPGYTF TGTGCCAGGAGCTTTGCGGGGGCGCCAGGCTACACCTTC TRBJ1-2 TRBV11-2 NA NA
CASSEGVYF TGTGCCAGCAGTGAAGGGGTCTACTTC TRBJ2-5 TRBV6-1 NA many
CASSFRMYGYTF TGTGCCAGCAGTTTTCGGATGTATGGCTACACCTTC TRBJ1-2 TRBV28 NA few
CASSSLIRTVSQSGNTIYF TGTGCCAGCAGCTCACTAATAAGGACCGTTTCTCAATCCGGAAACACCATATATTTT TRBJ1-3 TRBV11-2 NA many
CVSRYGYEQYF TGTGTCAGTCGCTATGGATACGAGCAGTACTTC TRBJ2-7 TRBV11-3 NA NA
CASSLTNRGSETQYF TGTGCCAGCAGCCTAACAAACAGGGGGTCGGAGACCCAGTACTTC TRBJ2-5 TRBV12-3/TRBV12-4 TRBD1 many
CASNRLAGVAGVNVLTF TGTGCCAGCAACCGACTAGCGGGAGTAGCTGGGGTCAACGTCCTGACTTTC TRBJ2-6 TRBV5-4 TRBD2 NA
CASSLEPNGSGEQYF TGTGCCAGCAGCTTAGAGCCTAATGGAAGCGGCGAACAGTACTTC TRBJ2-7 TRBV11-2 NA NA
CASSYLLVSSHEQYF TGTGCCAGCAGCTACCTCCTGGTTAGCTCCCACGAGCAGTACTTC TRBJ2-7 TRBV11-2 NA NA
CSVCRGTTIYNEQFF TGCAGCGTTTGTAGGGGCACTACCATCTACAATGAGCAGTTCTTC TRBJ2-1 TRBV29-1 NA NA
CASSPRRFGRGPVGETQYF TGTGCCAGCAGCCCCCGACGGTTTGGTAGGGGGCCTGTCGGGGAGACCCAGTACTTC TRBJ2-5 TRBV12-3/TRBV12-4 TRBD1 many
CASSSRRGQGVCNYGYTF TGTGCCAGCAGCTCACGGCGGGGACAGGGAGTTTGTAACTATGGCTACACCTTC TRBJ1-2 TRBV5-5 TRBD1 few
CASTTVGGETQYF TGTGCCAGCACCACCGTGGGGGGTGAGACCCAGTACTTC TRBJ2-5 TRBV7-8 NA NA
CASSSLGETQYF TGTGCCAGCAGCTCCCTAGGGGAGACCCAGTACTTC TRBJ2-5 TRBV13 NA few
CACSLGDNAEAFF TGTGCCTGCAGCTTAGGAGATAACGCTGAAGCCTTCTTT TRBJ1-1 TRBV11-2 NA NA
CASSFIWVMYTEAFF TGTGCCAGCAGCTTTATCTGGGTGATGTACACTGAAGCTTTCTTT TRBJ1-1 TRBV7-9 NA few
CASSLVGQGITDTQYF TGTGCCAGCAGCTTGGTAGGACAGGGTATCACAGATACGCAGTATTTT TRBJ2-3 TRBV5-6 TRBD1 few
CVISSGTGAQETQYF TGTGTCATCAGTTCAGGGACAGGGGCCCAAGAGACCCAGTACTTC TRBJ2-5 TRBV10-3 TRBD1 NA